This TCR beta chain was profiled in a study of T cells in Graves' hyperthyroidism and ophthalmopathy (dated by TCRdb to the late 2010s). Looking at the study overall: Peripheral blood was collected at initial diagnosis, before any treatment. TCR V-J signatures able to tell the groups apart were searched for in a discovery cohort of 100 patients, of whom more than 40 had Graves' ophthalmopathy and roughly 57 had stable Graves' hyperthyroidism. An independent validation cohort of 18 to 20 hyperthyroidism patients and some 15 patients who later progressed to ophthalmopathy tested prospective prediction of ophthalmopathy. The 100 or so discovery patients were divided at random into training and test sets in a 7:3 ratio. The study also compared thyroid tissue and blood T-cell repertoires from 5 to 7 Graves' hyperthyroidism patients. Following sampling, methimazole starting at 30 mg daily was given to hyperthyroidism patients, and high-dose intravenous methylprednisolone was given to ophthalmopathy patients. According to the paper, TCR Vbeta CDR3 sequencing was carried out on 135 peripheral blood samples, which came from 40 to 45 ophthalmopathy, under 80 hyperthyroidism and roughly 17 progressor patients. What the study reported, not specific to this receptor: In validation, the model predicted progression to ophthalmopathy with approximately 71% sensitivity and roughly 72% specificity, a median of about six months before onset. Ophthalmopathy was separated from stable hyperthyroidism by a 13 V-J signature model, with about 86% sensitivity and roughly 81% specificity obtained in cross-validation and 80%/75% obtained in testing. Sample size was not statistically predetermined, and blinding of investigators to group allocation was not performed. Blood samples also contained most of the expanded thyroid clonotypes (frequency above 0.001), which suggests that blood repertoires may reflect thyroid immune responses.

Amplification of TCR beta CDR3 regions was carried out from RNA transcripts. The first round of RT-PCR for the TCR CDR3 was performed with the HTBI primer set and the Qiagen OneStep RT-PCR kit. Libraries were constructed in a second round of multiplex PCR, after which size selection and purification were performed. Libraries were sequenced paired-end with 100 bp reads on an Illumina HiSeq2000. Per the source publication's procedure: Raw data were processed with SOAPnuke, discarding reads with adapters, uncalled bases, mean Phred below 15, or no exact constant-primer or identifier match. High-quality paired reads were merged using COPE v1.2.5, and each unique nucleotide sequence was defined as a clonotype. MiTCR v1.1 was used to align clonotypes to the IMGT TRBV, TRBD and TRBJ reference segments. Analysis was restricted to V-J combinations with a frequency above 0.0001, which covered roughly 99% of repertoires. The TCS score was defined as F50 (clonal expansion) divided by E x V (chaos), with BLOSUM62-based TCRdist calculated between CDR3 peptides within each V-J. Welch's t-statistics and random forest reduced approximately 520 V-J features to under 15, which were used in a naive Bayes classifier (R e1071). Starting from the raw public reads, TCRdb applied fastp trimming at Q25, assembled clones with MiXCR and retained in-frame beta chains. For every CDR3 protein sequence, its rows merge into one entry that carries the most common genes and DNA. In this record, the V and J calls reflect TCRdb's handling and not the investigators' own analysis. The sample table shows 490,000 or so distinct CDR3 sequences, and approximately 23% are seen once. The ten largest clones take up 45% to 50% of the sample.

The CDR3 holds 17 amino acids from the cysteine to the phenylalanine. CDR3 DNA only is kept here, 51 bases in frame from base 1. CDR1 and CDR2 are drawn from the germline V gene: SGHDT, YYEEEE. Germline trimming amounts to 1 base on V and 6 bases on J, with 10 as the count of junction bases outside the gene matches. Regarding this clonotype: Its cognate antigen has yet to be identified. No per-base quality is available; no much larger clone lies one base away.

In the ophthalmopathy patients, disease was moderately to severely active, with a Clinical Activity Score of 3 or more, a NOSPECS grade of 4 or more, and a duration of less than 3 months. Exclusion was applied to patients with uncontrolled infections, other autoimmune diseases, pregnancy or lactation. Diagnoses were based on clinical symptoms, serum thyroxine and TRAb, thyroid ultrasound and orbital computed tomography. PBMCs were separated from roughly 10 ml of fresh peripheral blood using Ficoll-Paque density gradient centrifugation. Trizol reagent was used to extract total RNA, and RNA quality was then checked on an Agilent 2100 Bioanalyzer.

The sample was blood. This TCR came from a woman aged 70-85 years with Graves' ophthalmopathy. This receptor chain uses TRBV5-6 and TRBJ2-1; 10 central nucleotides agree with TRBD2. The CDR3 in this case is CASSLLWKREGLNEQFF. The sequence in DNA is TGTGCCAGCAGCTTGCTGTGGAAGCGGGAGGGGCTCAATGAGCAGTTCTTC.